This TCR beta chain was captured by sequencing in a study of blood T cell repertoires in COVID-19. Method: immunoSEQ multiplex PCR; TCRdb's copy keeps in-frame clones and lacks some. The sample includes under 150,000 clones, around 85% seen only once; the top ten take about 15%. Sequenced sample: peripheral blood. This receptor was taken from a woman of 80 years or more with acute or convalescent COVID-19.

DNA for the CDR3: TGTGCCAGCAGCGTATACGGCGGGGGGAGCACAGATACGCAGTATTTT. Translating it yields CASSVYGGGSTDTQYF. The chain carries TRBV9 and TRBJ2-3, with 8 bases fitting TRBD2. CDR1 is SGDLS, CDR2 YYNGEE, per germline. CDR3 length equals 16 residues. V shed 1 base, J shed 0 bases, and the junction held 4 bases outside the gene matches. The full variable domain, with the rest looked up from reference TRBV9 and TRBJ2-3, is DSGVTQTPKHLITATGQRVTLRCSPRSGDLSVYWYQQSLDQGLQFLIQYYNGEERAKGNILERFSAQQFPDLHSELNLSSLELGDSALYFCASSVYGGGSTDTQYFGPGTRLTVL.